This entry lists 2 T cell receptor beta chains sequenced from one sample in a study of CD8 T cells in ankylosing spondylitis. Via MiXCR, TCRdb re-called the 5' RACE reads, giving one row per CDR3 protein. The table records 150,000 to 200,000 distinct CDR3 sequences, 11% of them present only once. Sequencing was done on a sample of blood, either unsorted or a sorted T cell fraction (not recorded which). These receptors all come from a male donor with ankylosing spondylitis or in good health (not recorded which).

There are many counts of this clonotype. The chain joins TRBV3-1 to TRBJ2-3; 10 bases fit TRBD2. The V gene end was trimmed by 4 bases and the J gene end by 1 base; junction bases not matched to a gene: 14. CDR3 length: 19 amino acids. The germline V gene encodes CDR1 LGHDT and CDR2 YNNKEL (reference sequence). Here the CDR3 reads CASSRNSDPGTSGTDTQYF. The CDR3 DNA reads TGTGCCAGCAGCCGAAACTCTGATCCCGGGACTAGCGGCACAGATACGCAGTATTTT.

The rearrangement links TRBV11-2 to TRBJ2-1; D remains unclear. Germline-derived CDR1 and CDR2 are SGHAT and FQNNGV. V lost 10 bases to trimming and J lost 2 bases, with 18 bases between them. The CDR3 spans 15 residues. The CDR3 coding sequence is TGTGCCACGAGCATCCCCGCGGCTCCCTACAATGAGCAGTTCTTC. This codes for CATSIPAAPYNEQFF.